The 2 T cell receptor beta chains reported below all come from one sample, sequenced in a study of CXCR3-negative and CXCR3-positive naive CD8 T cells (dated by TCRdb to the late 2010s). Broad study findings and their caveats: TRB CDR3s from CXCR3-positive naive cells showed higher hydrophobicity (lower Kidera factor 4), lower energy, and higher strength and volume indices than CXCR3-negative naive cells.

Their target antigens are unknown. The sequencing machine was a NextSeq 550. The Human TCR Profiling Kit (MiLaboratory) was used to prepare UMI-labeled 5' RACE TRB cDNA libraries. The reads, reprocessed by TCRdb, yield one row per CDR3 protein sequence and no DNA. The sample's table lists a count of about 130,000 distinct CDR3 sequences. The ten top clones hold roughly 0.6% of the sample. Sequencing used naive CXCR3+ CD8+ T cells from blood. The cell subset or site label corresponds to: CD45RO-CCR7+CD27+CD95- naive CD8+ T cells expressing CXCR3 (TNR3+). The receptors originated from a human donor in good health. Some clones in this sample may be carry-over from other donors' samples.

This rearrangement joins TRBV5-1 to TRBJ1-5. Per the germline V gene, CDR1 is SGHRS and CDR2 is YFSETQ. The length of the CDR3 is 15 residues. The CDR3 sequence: CASSLRRESNQPQHF. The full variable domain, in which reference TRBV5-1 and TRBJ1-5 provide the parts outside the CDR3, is KAGVTQTPRYLIKTRGQQVTLSCSPISGHRSVSWYQQTPGQGLQFLFEYFSETQRNKGNFPGRFSGRQFSNSRSEMNVSTLELGDSALYLCASSLRRESNQPQHFGDGTRLSIL.

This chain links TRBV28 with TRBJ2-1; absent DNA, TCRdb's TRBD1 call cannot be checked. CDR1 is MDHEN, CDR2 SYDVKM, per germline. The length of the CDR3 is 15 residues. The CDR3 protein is CASSLGAMGLNEQFF.